The sequence of this TCR beta chain was determined in a study of T cells in Graves' hyperthyroidism and ophthalmopathy. Notes on the study in general: Blood shared most expanded thyroid clonotypes above 0.001.

RNA transcripts gave rise to amplified TCR beta CDR3 regions. HTBI primers were employed in a first-round RT-PCR of the TCR CDR3. One entry per CDR3 protein, called by TCRdb with MiXCR from the multiplex PCR reads. The profile shows around 300,000 distinct CDR3 sequences, about an eighth of them singletons. The CDR3 totals 14 residues. Germline assignment: CDR1 MNHEY and CDR2 SVGEGT. With 5 bases removed from V and 3 bases from J, the gap between germline ends came to 12 bases. There are many counts of this clonotype. The antigen is not known. The chain carries TRBV6-2 or TRBV6-3 and TRBJ2-3; D is perhaps TRBD1 (7 bases). Input material: blood. The sequence was collected from a woman in her twenties or thirties with Graves' hyperthyroidism that later progressed to Graves' ophthalmopathy. CDR3 coding DNA: TGTGCCAGCAGTCGTGCAGGGGGGACAGATACGCAGTATTTT. It is translated as CASSRAGGTDTQYF.